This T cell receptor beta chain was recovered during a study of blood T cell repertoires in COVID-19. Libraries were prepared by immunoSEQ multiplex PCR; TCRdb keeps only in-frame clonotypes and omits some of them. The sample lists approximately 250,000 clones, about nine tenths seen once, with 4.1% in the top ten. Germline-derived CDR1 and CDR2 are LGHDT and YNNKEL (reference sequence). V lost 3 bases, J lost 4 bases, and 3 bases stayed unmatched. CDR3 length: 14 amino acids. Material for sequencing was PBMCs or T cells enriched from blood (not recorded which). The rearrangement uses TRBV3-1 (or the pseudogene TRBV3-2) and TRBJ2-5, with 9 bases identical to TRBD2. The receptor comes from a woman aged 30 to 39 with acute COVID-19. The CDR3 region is CASSHSGRGETQYF. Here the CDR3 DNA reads TGTGCCAGCAGCCATAGCGGGAGAGGAGAGACCCAGTACTTC.